A single sample gave rise to the 25 T cell receptor beta chains below, sequenced in a study of T-cell memory formation after mild COVID-19. TCRdb used MiXCR to reprocess the 5' RACE reads, holding one entry per CDR3 protein. Among fewer than 450,000 distinct CDR3 sequences listed, under 25% were seen once. Sample: PBMCs or a T cell subset sorted from them (not recorded which). The receptor source for this set is an adult woman who had mild COVID-19 (a few samples of this study predate the infection). Cell type and time point are not known.

This clonotype occurred a few times. The chain employs TRBV20-1 and TRBJ2-7; 7 bases are shared with TRBD2. The CDR3 extends over 17 amino acids. Germline CDR1 DFQATT, CDR2 SNEGSKA (reference sequence). V lost 0 bases, J lost 1 base, and 12 bases stayed unmatched. CDR3 nucleotides: TGCAGTGCTAGAGATTTGCGGGAGCCCACGGGGTCCTACGAGCAGTACTTC. Protein sequence: CSARDLREPTGSYEQYF.

The chain's CDR3 is CASSPKDRGYNEQFF. The CDR3 DNA follows: TGTGCCAGCAGCCCTAAGGACAGGGGATACAATGAGCAGTTCTTC. The rearrangement joins TRBV7-9 to TRBJ2-1, with 9 bases matching TRBD1. V trimming: 5 bases; J trimming: 4 bases; junction bases outside the gene matches: 6. CDR3 length: 15 residues. From germline, CDR1 is SEHNR and CDR2 FQNEAQ (reference sequence).

The gene calls are TRBV5-1 and TRBJ2-7; possible D gene TRBD2, 5 bases. Germline CDR1 SGHRS, CDR2 YFSETQ. Between the trimmed V and J ends, which lost 0 bases and 5 bases, there was a span of 15 bases. This CDR3 has 15 amino acids. CDR3 DNA sequence: TGCGCCAGCAGCTTGGCCAGTGTAAGGCGGGACGAGCAGTACTTC. This codes for CASSLASVRRDEQYF.

This clonotype was detected only a few times. This sequence joins TRBV7-3 and TRBJ2-7; 12 bases fit TRBD2. Per germline, CDR1 SGHTA and CDR2 FQGTGA. The CDR3 consists of 16 residues. V was pared by 6 bases and J by 4 bases, with 10 bases of the junction left unmatched. CDR3 in amino acids: CASSPTTSGRLYEQYF. The CDR3 nucleotides are TGTGCCAGCAGTCCTACGACTAGCGGGAGACTGTACGAGCAGTACTTC.

This chain links TRBV5-1 with TRBJ2-7, with 9 nucleotides matching TRBD1. The CDR3 has 13 residues. CDR1 SGHRS and CDR2 YFSETQ come from the germline V gene. Losses at the gene ends were 6 bases for V and 3 bases for J; bases not matched to a gene: 4. The chain's CDR3 is CASTGTGNYEQYF. CDR3 coding DNA: TGCGCCAGCACCGGGACAGGGAACTACGAGCAGTACTTC.

In this sample, this clonotype turned up a few times. The chain links TRBV7-2 to TRBJ2-3; D unresolved. Trimming took 1 base from V and 0 from J, leaving 11 bases between them. In germline, CDR1 is SGHTA, CDR2 FQGNSA. This CDR3 comprises 16 residues. The chain's CDR3 is CASSLVSRVSTDTQYF. The CDR3 nucleotides are TGTGCCAGCAGCTTAGTTTCTAGGGTCAGCACAGATACGCAGTATTTT.

The CDR3 DNA is TGTGCCACCAGGAGACAGGGAAGGGTAGCTTTCTTT. Translation: CATRRQGRVAFF. The rearrangement uses TRBV24-1 and TRBJ1-1; 7 bases are shared with TRBD1. V lost 7 bases to trimming and J lost 10 bases; unmatched junction nucleotides: 8. In germline, CDR1 is KGHDR, CDR2 SFDVKD. This CDR3 spans 12 amino acids.

This clonotype was seen a few times. DNA for the CDR3: TGCAGTGCCGCCCCACTCGTTCCCGAGCAGTACTTC. This codes for CSAAPLVPEQYF. This chain links TRBV20-1 with TRBJ2-7; the D is unclear. CDR3 size: 12 residues. Germline CDR1 is DFQATT and CDR2 is SNEGSKA (reference sequence). Deletions cut 6 bases from V and 6 bases from J, with 15 bases between.

This clonotype has only a few counts. The chain combines TRBV7-2 with TRBJ2-3, with a tentative D call TRBD1 (6 bases). Trimming took off 2 bases at V and 1 base at J, with 13 bases between the two ends. CDR1 and CDR2 (germline): SGHTA, FQGNSA. The CDR3 has 16 residues. DNA for the CDR3: TGTGCCAGCAGCTTATCCCAGGGGCCGGGCACAGATACGCAGTATTTT. It is translated as CASSLSQGPGTDTQYF.

Points on this clonotype: The junction departs from germline at one end; a sequencing error may be responsible. The J gene is TRBJ1-4, the V gene TRBV4-2; D is unclear. Germline V lookup: CDR1 LGHNA, CDR2 YNFKEQ. The CDR3 contains 11 residues. The CDR3 nucleotides are TGTGCCAGCAGCATGTACGAAAAACTGTATTTT. Protein: CASSMYEKLYF.

A single count supports this clonotype. The chain employs TRBV11-2 and TRBJ2-5; 10 nucleotides line up with TRBD2. Trimming at V came to 2 bases and at J to 4 bases, leaving 4 bases not matched to a gene. This CDR3 has 15 residues. Germline V gene sequence: CDR1 SGHAT, CDR2 FQNNGV. The CDR3 DNA reads as TGTGCCAGCAGCTTATTAATAGCGGGAGGAGAGACCCAGTACTTC. Translating it yields CASSLLIAGGETQYF.

The table lists this clonotype with many counts. This chain connects TRBV12-3 or TRBV12-4 to TRBJ1-2, with D uncertain. This CDR3 is 13 amino acids long. The V end was cut by 3 bases, the J end by 3 bases, with 8 bases between. The CDR3 reads CASSFEGDYGYTF. CDR3 bases: TGTGCCAGCAGTTTCGAAGGAGACTATGGCTACACCTTC.

The chain links TRBV5-1 to TRBJ2-1; D could derive from TRBD1 or TRBD2 (5 bases each). Germline V CDR1 and CDR2: SGHRS, YFSETQ. The germline V and J ends were trimmed by 0 bases and 6 bases, with 13 bases remaining between them. The CDR3 is 15 residues long. Written as DNA, the CDR3 is TGCGCCAGCAGCTTGGGGGCAGGGAGCCTCAATGAGCAGTTCTTC. Its protein is CASSLGAGSLNEQFF. Full variable domain (outside the CDR3, taken from reference TRBV5-1 and TRBJ2-1): KAGVTQTPRYLIKTRGQQVTLSCSPISGHRSVSWYQQTPGQGLQFLFEYFSETQRNKGNFPGRFSGRQFSNSRSEMNVSTLELGDSALYLCASSLGAGSLNEQFFGPGTRLTVL.

The rearrangement uses TRBV12-3 or TRBV12-4 and TRBJ1-2; 7 bases agree with TRBD1. The V gene end was trimmed by 7 bases and the J gene end by 8 bases; junction bases not matched to a gene: 13. The CDR3 sequence is 14 residues long. CDR3 nucleotide sequence: TGTGCCAGCACCCTCAGGGGGGGCCATTACGGCTACACCTTC. Its protein is CASTLRGGHYGYTF.

This clonotype was found a few times. J is TRBJ2-1 and V is TRBV7-9; D might be TRBD2 (5 bases). The ends were cut back, 7 bases at V and 10 bases at J, with 17 bases in the middle. CDR1 is SEHNR and CDR2 is FQNEAQ in the germline V gene (reference sequence). The CDR3 extends over 13 amino acids. DNA for the CDR3: TGTGCCAGCATCAACCCACCAAAGCGGGAGCAGTTCTTC. Protein: CASINPPKREQFF. Looking up the rest from reference TRBV7-9 and TRBJ2-1 gives the full variable domain: DTGVSQNPRHKITKRGQNVTFRCDPISEHNRLYWYRQTLGQGPEFLTYFQNEAQLEKSRLLSDRFSAERPKGSFSTLEIQRTEQGDSAMYLCASINPPKREQFFGPGTRLTVL.

This clonotype appeared a few times. V gene TRBV2 combines with J gene TRBJ1-2, with D unresolved. Trimming cost V 0 bases and J 6 bases, with 11 bases left between them. This CDR3 has 14 amino acids. Germline V lookup: CDR1 SNHLY, CDR2 FYNNEI. The CDR3 sequence is CASSEARWGDGYTF. CDR3 sequence (DNA): TGTGCCAGCAGTGAAGCGAGGTGGGGAGATGGCTACACCTTC.

This clonotype was detected only a few times. The J gene is TRBJ2-1, the V gene TRBV5-1; TRBD2 aligns across 10 bases. This CDR3 spans 13 amino acids. After removal of 4 bases from V and 9 bases from J, the junction contained 4 bases not matched to a gene. Germline V gene sequence: CDR1 SGHRS, CDR2 YFSETQ. The CDR3 region has the DNA TGCGCCAGCAGCCCAGCGGGAGGGCCTGAGCAGTTCTTC. Residues: CASSPAGGPEQFF.

This clonotype was seen only a few times. The chain has TRBV20-1 and TRBJ2-5; 9 bases are shared with TRBD2. V trimming: 0 bases; J trimming: 2 bases; junction bases outside the gene matches: 7. The CDR3 runs 16 residues. Germline V gene data show CDR1 as DFQATT and CDR2 as SNEGSKA (reference sequence). The CDR3, as DNA: TGCAGTGCTAGAGATCTGCGGGAGGGCCGTCAAGAGACCCAGTACTTC. The encoded protein is CSARDLREGRQETQYF.

The chain carries TRBV5-4 and TRBJ2-6; TRBD1 matches at 9 bases. Unmatched junction bases numbered 8, after V lost 3 bases and J lost 4 bases. Germline V gene lookup returns CDR1 SGHNT and CDR2 YYREEE (reference sequence). This CDR3 spans 17 amino acids. The CDR3 here is CASSSGTGIDGANVLTF. Written as DNA, the CDR3 is TGTGCCAGCAGCTCCGGGACAGGGATCGACGGGGCCAACGTCCTGACTTTC.

The V call is TRBV7-2, the J call TRBJ2-3; D perhaps matches TRBD1 (6 bases). Germline V gene sequence: CDR1 SGHTA, CDR2 FQGNSA. Trimming left V 0 bases short and J 5 bases short, with 39 bases between. This CDR3 is 24 amino acids long. The CDR3 loop reads CASSLAIPRTGKRTGGPWGDTQYF. CDR3 DNA: TGTGCCAGCAGCTTAGCCATCCCACGTACAGGGAAGAGAACCGGAGGACCATGGGGAGATACGCAGTATTTT.

V usage is TRBV12-3 or TRBV12-4 and J usage is TRBJ2-1; 7 bases match TRBD1. Trimming removed 4 bases from V and 3 bases from J; junction bases left unmatched: 6. CDR3 length: 15 amino acids. The CDR3 sequence: CASSSDRVDYNEQFF. CDR3 in DNA: TGTGCCAGCAGTTCCGACAGGGTTGACTACAATGAGCAGTTCTTC.

This sequence joins TRBV7-3 and TRBJ1-1, with D possibly TRBD1 on 5 matching bases. The germline V gene has CDR1 SGHTA and CDR2 FQGTGA. V lost 5 bases to trimming and J lost 4 bases, with 32 bases between them. The CDR3 has 20 residues. CDR3 amino acids: CASSRIDPPPRAPGITEAFF. CDR3 coding DNA: TGTGCCAGCAGCCGAATTGACCCGCCTCCCCGTGCTCCAGGGATCACTGAAGCTTTCTTT.

Only a few counts were recorded for this clonotype. The gene calls are TRBV5-4 and TRBJ1-2; D remains unclear. CDR1 is SGHNT and CDR2 is YYREEE in the germline V gene (reference sequence). The CDR3 is 14 amino acids. Trimming took off 3 bases at V and 2 bases at J, with 11 bases between the two ends. Written as DNA, the CDR3 is TGTGCCAGCAGCTCCGTCCATACGAACTATGGCTACACCTTC. Translation gives CASSSVHTNYGYTF.

The rearrangement links TRBV12-3 or TRBV12-4 to TRBJ2-5; 10 bases agree with TRBD2. J was trimmed by 1 base and V by 5 bases; bases with no gene match: 7. There are 16 residues in the CDR3. The CDR3 bases are TGTGCCAGCAGTCGTCCGGGACTAGCGAGCCAAGAGACCCAGTACTTC. This sequence encodes CASSRPGLASQETQYF.

This clonotype was detected a few times. One end of the junction is discordant with germline, which a read error may explain. The genes are TRBV5-1 and TRBJ2-1; D is possibly TRBD2 (6 bases). The CDR3 consists of 13 residues. Germline V CDR1 and CDR2: SGHRS, YFSETQ. Here the CDR3 reads CASSLEQAGSGTF. The DNA of the CDR3 is TGCGCCAGCAGCTTGGAGCAAGCGGGTTCTGGAACCTTC.